This paragraph covers one TCR beta chain sequence. The protocol was immunoSEQ multiplex PCR, while the TCRdb copy is restricted to in-frame clones and leaves out a portion. The sample shows around 370,000 clones, 90% to 97% of them seen only once. This specimen comes from a study of shared clonotypes between healthy human individuals. This receptor was identified in a man aged 30 to 39 in good health. Sequencing input: memory CD8+ T cells sorted from blood. Subset defined: CD45RO+ cells pooled with CCR7-negative TemRA cells.

The CDR3, as DNA: TGTGCCATCAGTGAGTCGACAGGGGGCTACAATGAGCAGTTCTTC. It is translated as CAISESTGGYNEQFF. This chain joins TRBV10-3 and TRBJ2-1; 9 nucleotides align to TRBD1. The germline V gene encodes CDR1 ENHRY and CDR2 SYGVKD. Germline trimming cut 0 bases from V and 3 bases from J; bases unmatched to any gene: 0. CDR3 length: 15 residues.